This T cell receptor beta chain was sequenced in a study of blood T cell repertoires in COVID-19. Study-level information: The United States, Italy and Spain provided the acute and convalescent COVID-19 samples. Nucleic acid was either cDNA or gDNA, and it came from T cells, B-cell-depleted T cells, or PBMCs.

Original processing notes: Reference gene primer amplification gave nucleated cell count estimates. Sequencing used immunoSEQ multiplex PCR; TCRdb keeps in-frame clones, though not all of them. The D gene and trimming were derived from the DNA, and the V and J assignments and clone size from that table. This table holds a few hundred thousand clones, about nine tenths found once. Sequenced: peripheral blood. This receptor was taken from a woman aged 60 to 75 with acute or convalescent COVID-19.

The CDR3, as DNA: TGCAGCTCCGCGGGTGCGACCGGGGAGCTGTTTTTT. It translates to CSSAGATGELFF. The chain couples TRBV29-1 to TRBJ2-2; possible D gene TRBD2, 5 bases. Trimming stripped 8 bases from V and 5 bases from J, with 12 bases between. The CDR3 runs 12 residues. Germline CDR1 reads SQVTM; CDR2 reads ANQGSEA.